This T cell receptor beta chain was sequenced for a study of cytomegalovirus exposure and HLA in healthy donors. Study-level information: A preliminary data release comprised 80 million to 95 million unique TCRs obtained from HLA-typed donors.

The study's findings and limits: The likely explanation for a cluster of highly shared sequence variants was sequencing artifact.

The trim removed 1 base at V and 8 bases at J, leaving 7 bases unmatched. The germline V gene has CDR1 SGDLS and CDR2 YYNGEE. The CDR3 has 16 residues. With regard to this clone: What it recognizes is unknown.

Vbeta (60) and Jbeta (13) primers were used in the PCR. Assay used: immunoSEQ multiplex PCR; TCRdb lists only in-frame clones, some missing. The sample gives more than 50,000 clones, around 72% of which show up once; 20% to 25% is in the top ten. The chain couples TRBV9 to TRBJ1-4; TRBD1 agrees at 11 bases. This receptor was obtained from a woman in her fifties or sixties in good health and CMV-seropositive. Sequenced material: PBMCs. Here the CDR3 DNA reads TGTGCCAGCAGCGTAAAAGGACAGGGGGCAGGAGAAAAACTGTTTTTT. Its translation is CASSVKGQGAGEKLFF.